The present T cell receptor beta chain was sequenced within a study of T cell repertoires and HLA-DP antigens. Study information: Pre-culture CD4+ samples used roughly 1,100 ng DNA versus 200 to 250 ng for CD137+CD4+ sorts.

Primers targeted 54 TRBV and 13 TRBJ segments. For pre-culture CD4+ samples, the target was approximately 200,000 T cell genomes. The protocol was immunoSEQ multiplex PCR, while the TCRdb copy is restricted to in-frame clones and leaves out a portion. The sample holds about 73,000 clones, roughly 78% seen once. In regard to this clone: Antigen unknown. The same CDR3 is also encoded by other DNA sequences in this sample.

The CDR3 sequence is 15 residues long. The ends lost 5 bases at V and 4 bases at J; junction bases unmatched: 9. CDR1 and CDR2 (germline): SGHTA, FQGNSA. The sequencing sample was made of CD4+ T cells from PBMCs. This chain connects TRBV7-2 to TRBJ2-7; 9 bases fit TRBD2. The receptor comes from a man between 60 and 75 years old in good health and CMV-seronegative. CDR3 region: CASSPSGGGVYEQYF. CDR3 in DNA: TGTGCCAGCAGCCCCTCTGGCGGGGGGGTTTACGAGCAGTACTTC.